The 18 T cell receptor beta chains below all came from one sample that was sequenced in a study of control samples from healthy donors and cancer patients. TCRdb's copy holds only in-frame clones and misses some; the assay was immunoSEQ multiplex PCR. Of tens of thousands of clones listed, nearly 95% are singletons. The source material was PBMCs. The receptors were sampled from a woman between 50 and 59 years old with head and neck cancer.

The CDR3 DNA is TGTGCCAGCAGTGCCTCCTCGGGGACAGATACGCAGTATTTT. This gives the protein CASSASSGTDTQYF. V gene TRBV6-4 combines with J gene TRBJ2-3; weak D call: TRBD2 (5 bases). CDR1 and CDR2 (germline): MRHNA, SNTAGT. Trimming left V 4 bases short and J 3 bases short, with 11 bases between. This CDR3 is built from 14 residues.

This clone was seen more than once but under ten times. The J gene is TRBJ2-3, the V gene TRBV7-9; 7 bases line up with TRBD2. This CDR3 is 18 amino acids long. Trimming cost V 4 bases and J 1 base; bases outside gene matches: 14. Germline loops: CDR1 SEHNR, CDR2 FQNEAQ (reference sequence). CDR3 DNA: TGTGCCAGCAGCTCCTCTGGCGGGAGTCTCCGCCGCACAGATACGCAGTATTTT. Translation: CASSSSGGSLRRTDTQYF.

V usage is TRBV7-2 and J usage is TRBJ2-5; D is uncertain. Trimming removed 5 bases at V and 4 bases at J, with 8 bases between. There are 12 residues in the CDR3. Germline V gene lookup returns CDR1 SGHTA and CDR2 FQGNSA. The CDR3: CASSPRGETQYF. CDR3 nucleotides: TGTGCCAGCAGCCCCCGCGGAGAGACCCAGTACTTC.

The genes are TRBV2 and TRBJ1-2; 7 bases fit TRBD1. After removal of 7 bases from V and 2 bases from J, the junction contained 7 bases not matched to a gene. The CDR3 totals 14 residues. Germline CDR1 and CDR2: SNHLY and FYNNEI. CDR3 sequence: CASTSTGLNYGYTF. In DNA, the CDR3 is TGTGCCAGCACTTCGACAGGGCTAAACTATGGCTACACCTTC.

The chain's CDR3 is CASSQDPETGDVLNSPLHF. CDR3 coding DNA: TGCGCCAGCAGCCAAGATCCAGAGACAGGCGACGTACTTAATTCACCCCTCCACTTT. The chain couples TRBV4-1 to TRBJ1-6, with a possible D match to TRBD1 (6 bases). V was shortened by 0 bases and J by 6 bases, with 21 bases between the two germline ends. CDR1 MGHRA and CDR2 YSYEKL come from the germline V gene. The CDR3 is 19 amino acids.

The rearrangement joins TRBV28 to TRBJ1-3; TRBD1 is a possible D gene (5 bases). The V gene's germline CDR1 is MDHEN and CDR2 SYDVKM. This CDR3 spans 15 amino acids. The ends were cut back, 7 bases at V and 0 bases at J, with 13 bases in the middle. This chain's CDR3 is CASKPGLRSGNTIYF. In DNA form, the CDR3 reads TGTGCCAGCAAACCGGGACTCCGCTCTGGAAACACCATATATTTT.

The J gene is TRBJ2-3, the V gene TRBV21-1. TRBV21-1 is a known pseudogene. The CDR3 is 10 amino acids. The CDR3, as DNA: TGTGCCAGCAAATCAGATACGCAGTATTTT. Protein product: CASKSDTQYF.

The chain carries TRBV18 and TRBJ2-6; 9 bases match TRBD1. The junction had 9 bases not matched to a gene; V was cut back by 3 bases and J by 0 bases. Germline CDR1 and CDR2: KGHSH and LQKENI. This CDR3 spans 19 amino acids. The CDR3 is CASSPGWTGESSGANVLTF. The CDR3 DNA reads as TGTGCCAGCTCACCGGGGTGGACAGGGGAAAGCTCTGGGGCCAACGTCCTGACTTTC.

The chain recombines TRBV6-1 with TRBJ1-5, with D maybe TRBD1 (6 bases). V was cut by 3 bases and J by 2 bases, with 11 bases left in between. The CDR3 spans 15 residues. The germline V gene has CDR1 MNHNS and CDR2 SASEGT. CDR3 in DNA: TGTGCCAGCAGTGATCAGGGGTTAGGCAATCAGCCCCAGCATTTT. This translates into CASSDQGLGNQPQHF.

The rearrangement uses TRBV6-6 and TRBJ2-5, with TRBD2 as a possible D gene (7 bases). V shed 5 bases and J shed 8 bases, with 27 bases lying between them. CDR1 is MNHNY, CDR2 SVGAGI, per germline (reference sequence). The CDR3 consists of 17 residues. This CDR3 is CASSPRRSQGGAGTQYF. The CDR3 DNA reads TGTGCCAGCAGTCCTAGACGATCACAGGGAGGGGCAGGTACCCAGTACTTC.

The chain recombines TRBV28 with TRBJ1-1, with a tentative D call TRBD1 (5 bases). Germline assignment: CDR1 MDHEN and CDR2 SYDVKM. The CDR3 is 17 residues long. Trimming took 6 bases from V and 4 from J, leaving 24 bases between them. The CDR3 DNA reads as TGTGCCAGCAGGCCCCCCGGGGCCCATGCATGGGGCACTGAAGCTTTCTTT. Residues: CASRPPGAHAWGTEAFF.

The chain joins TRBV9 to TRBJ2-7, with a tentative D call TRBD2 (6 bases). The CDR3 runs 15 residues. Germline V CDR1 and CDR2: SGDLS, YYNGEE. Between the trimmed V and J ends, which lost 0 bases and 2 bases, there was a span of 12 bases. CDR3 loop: CASSVEAGSTYEQYF. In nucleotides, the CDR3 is TGTGCCAGCAGCGTAGAGGCGGGGAGCACCTACGAGCAGTACTTC. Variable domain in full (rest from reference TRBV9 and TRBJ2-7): DSGVTQTPKHLITATGQRVTLRCSPRSGDLSVYWYQQSLDQGLQFLIQYYNGEERAKGNILERFSAQQFPDLHSELNLSSLELGDSALYFCASSVEAGSTYEQYFGPGTRLTVT.

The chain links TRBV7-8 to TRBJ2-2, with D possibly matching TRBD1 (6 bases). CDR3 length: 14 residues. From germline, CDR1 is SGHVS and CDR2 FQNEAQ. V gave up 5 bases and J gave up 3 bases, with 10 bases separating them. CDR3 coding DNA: TGTGCCAGCAGCATAAGACAGGACACCGGGGAGCTGTTTTTT. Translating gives CASSIRQDTGELFF.

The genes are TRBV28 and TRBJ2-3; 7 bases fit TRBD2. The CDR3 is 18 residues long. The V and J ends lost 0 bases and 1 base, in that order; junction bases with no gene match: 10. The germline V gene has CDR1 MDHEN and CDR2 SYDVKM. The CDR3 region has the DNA TGTGCCAGCAGTTTATGGGGGGGAGGGGCCTTTCGCACAGATACGCAGTATTTT. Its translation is CASSLWGGGAFRTDTQYF.

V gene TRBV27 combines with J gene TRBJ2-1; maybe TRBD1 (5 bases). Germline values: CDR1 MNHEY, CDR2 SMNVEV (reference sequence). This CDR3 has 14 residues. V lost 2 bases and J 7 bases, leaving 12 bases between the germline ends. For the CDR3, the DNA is TGTGCCAGCAGTTTAAAAGGGGCAGTAAATGAGCAGTTCTTC. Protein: CASSLKGAVNEQFF.

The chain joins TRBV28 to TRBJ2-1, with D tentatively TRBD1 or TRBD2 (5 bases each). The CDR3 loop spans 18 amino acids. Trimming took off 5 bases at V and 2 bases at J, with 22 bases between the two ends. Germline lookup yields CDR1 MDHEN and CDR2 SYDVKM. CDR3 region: CASSQSASGTGTYNEQFF. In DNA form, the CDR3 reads TGTGCCAGCAGTCAATCCGCTTCCGGGACGGGGACCTACAATGAGCAGTTCTTC.

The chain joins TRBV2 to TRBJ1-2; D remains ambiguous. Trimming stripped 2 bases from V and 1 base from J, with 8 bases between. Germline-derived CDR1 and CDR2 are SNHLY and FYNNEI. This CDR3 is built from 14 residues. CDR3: CASSEQRVNYGYTF. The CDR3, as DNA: TGTGCCAGCAGTGAACAAAGGGTTAACTATGGCTACACCTTC. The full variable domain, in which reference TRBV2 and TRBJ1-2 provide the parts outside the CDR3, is EPEVTQTPSHQVTQMGQEVILRCVPISNHLYFYWYRQILGQKVEFLVSFYNNEISEKSEIFDDQFSVERPDGSNFTLKIRSTKLEDSAMYFCASSEQRVNYGYTFGSGTRLTVV.

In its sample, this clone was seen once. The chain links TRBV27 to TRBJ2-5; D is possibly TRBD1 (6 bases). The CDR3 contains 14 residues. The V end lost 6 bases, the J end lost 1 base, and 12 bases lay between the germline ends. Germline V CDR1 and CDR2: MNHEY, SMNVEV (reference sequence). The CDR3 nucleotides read TGTGCCAGCAGCCTCGACAGGTTCCAAGAGACCCAGTACTTC. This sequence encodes CASSLDRFQETQYF.